The subject of this entry is one T cell receptor (beta chain). There is no known antigen for this receptor. Nothing much larger sits one base from this clone, and base qualities are not available. The sample belongs to a study of TIL therapy for anti-PD-1-resistant metastatic lung cancer (dated by TCRdb to about 2021). Context from the whole study: Tumors were collected before any PD-1/PD-L1 blockade, after which patients were given nivolumab, and patients who progressed were given lymphodepletion, an infusion of expanded TIL and IL-2. A median age of approximately 50 years (range about 35-75) and a median tumor PD-L1 proportion score of 6% were recorded among enrolled patients. The cohort was predominantly lung adenocarcinoma, with four EGFR-mutant and two ALK-rearranged tumors, and half of patients were current or former smokers. Across the cohort, whole-exome sequencing showed a median non-synonymous tumor mutation burden of around 1.4 mutations per megabase. Tumor and peripheral blood T cell receptor beta sequencing was used to track clonotypes across tumor, expanded TIL product and serial blood samples.

V sheds 5 bases and J sheds 0 bases, leaving 16 bases between their ends. The CDR3 runs 17 residues from the cysteine to the phenylalanine. Here the CDR3 DNA is all that survives: 51 bases in frame from base 1. CDR1 and CDR2 are read off the germline V gene (reference sequence) as SGHAT and FQDESV. On the study overall, not on this receptor specifically: The cohort was highly selected, with more treatment-naive, never-smoker and oncogene-addicted patients than typical, limiting generalizability. Clonotypes from the infused TIL partially replaced the baseline peripheral repertoire and then declined over months, and persistence showed no apparent association with response. The study protocol defined all tumor marker inferences as exploratory.

TCR beta CDR3 regions were amplified from genomic DNA by bias-controlled multiplex PCR with the immunoSEQ v3 hsTCRB kit. The TCR libraries were sequenced on an Illumina NextSeq 500 to 1.5 million to 2 million read pairs for survey level or about 5-6 million read pairs for deep level. Processing in the source paper ran as follows. V, D and J genes were assigned, non-productive sequences were removed, and clonality was reported by immunoSEQ Analyzer software. Repertoires were compared by productive Simpson clonality and by the Morisita overlap index of productive TRB rearrangements between infused TIL and blood. The absolute count of a clonotype in blood was estimated by multiplying the lymphocyte count by the CD3+ fraction and by the productive frequency of the clone. As stored in TCRdb, this immuneACCESS dataset retains in-frame rearrangements with V and J assigned. A fraction of the clones does not appear; measured against another copy, unresolved V genes explain less than half of the discrepancy, and the remainder lacks a known reason. The DNA was the basis for D and trimming; V, J and clone size are from that table. Within this sample are tens of thousands of clones, with around three quarters of them counted one time only. The top ten clones comprise about 5% of the sample.

This specimen's time point label, per the study, means: pre-treatment sample, taken before nivolumab and TIL therapy. Between October 2017 and 2020, a dual-center phase I trial enrolled adults who had stage 4 NSCLC. The samples were obtained from a phase I trial that was single-arm and open-label and tested tumor-infiltrating lymphocyte therapy combined with nivolumab in advanced non-small cell lung cancer. Blood mononuclear cells from EDTA tubes were separated on a Ficoll gradient and snap-frozen as pellets, and DNA was extracted from the cells using a Qiagen mini-prep kit. The chain couples TRBV11-1 to TRBJ2-2, with the D gene uncertain. The TCR sequence derives from a woman between 30 and 80 years old with non-small cell lung cancer. The sequencing here drew on blood, taken at baseline. The CDR3 protein: CASSTLKGFANTGELFF. The DNA reads as follows: TGTGCCAGCAGCACCCTGAAAGGCTTTGCGAACACCGGGGAGCTGTTTTTT.